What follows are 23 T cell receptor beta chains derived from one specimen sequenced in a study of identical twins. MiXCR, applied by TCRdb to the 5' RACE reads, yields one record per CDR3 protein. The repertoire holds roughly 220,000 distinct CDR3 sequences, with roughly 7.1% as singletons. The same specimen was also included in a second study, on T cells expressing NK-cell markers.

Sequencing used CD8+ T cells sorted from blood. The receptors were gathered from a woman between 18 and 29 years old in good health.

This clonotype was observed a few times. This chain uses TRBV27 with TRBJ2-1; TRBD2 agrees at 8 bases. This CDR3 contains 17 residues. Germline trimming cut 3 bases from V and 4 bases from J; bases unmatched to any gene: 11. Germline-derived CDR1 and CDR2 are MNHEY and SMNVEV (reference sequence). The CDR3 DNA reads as TGTGCCAGCAGTTTGCCCCCCGGGGGGGCCTTATACAATGAGCAGTTCTTC. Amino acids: CASSLPPGGALYNEQFF.

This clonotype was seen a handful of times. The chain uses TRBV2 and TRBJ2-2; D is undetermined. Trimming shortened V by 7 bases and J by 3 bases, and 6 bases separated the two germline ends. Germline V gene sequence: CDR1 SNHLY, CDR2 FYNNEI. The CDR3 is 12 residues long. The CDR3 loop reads CASKTDTGELFF. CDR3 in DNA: TGTGCCAGCAAGACCGACACCGGGGAGCTGTTTTTT. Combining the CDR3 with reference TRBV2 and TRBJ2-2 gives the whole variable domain EPEVTQTPSHQVTQMGQEVILRCVPISNHLYFYWYRQILGQKVEFLVSFYNNEISEKSEIFDDQFSVERPDGSNFTLKIRSTKLEDSAMYFCASKTDTGELFFGEGSRLTVL.

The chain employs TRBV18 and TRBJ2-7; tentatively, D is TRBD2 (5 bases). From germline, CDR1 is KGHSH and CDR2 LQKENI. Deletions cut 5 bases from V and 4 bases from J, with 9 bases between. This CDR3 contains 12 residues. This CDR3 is CASSTSGYEQYF. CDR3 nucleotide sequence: TGTGCCAGCTCAACGTCGGGATACGAGCAGTACTTC.

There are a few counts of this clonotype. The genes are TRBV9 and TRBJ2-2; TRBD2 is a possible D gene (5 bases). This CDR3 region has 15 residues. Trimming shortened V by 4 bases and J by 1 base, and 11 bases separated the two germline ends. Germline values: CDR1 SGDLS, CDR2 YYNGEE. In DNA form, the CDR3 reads TGTGCCAGCAGCCTATACGCGGGGAACACCGGGGAGCTGTTTTTT. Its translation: CASSLYAGNTGELFF.

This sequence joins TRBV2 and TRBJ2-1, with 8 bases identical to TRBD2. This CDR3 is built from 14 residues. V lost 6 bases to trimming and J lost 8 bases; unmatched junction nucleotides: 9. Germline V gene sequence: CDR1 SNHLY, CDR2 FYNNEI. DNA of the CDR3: TGTGCCAGCAGGGGACTAGGGAGGGGGGATGAGCAGTTCTTC. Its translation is CASRGLGRGDEQFF.

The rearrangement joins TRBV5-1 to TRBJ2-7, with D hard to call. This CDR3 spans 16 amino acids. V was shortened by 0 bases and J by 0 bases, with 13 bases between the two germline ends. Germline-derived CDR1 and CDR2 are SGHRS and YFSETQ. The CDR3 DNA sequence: TGCGCCAGCAGCTTGGAGGTCCTTAGGAGCTCCTACGAGCAGTACTTC. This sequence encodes CASSLEVLRSSYEQYF.

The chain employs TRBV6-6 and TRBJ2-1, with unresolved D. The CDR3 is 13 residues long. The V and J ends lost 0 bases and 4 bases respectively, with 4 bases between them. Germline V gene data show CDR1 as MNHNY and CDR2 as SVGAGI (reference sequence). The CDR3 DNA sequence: TGTGCCAGCAGTTACTCGGGTTACAATGAGCAGTTCTTC. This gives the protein CASSYSGYNEQFF.

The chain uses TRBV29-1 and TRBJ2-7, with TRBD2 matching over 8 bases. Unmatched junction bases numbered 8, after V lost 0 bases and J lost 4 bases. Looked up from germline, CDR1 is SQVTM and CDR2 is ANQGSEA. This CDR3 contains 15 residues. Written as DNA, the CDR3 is TGCAGCGTTGAAGATCAACGAGCGGGGGTTTACGAGCAGTACTTC. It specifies CSVEDQRAGVYEQYF.

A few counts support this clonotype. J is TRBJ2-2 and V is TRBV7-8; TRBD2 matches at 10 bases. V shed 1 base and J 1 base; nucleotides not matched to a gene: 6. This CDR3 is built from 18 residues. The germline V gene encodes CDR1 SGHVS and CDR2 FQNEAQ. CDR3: CASSLDWLAGENTGELFF. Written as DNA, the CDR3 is TGTGCCAGCAGCTTAGACTGGCTAGCGGGGGAGAACACCGGGGAGCTGTTTTTT.

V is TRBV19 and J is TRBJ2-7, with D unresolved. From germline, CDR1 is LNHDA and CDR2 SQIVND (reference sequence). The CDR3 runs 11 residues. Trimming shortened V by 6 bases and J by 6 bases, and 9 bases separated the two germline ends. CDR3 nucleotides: TGTGCCAGTAGGCACGGTCCCGAGCAGTACTTC. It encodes CASRHGPEQYF.

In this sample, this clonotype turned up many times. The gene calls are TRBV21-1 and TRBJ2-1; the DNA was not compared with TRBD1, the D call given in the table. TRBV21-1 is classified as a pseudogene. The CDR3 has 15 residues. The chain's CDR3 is CASKPSGTGFNEQFF. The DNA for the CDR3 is TGTGCCAGTAAACCCAGCGGGACAGGGTTCAATGAGCAGTTCTTC.

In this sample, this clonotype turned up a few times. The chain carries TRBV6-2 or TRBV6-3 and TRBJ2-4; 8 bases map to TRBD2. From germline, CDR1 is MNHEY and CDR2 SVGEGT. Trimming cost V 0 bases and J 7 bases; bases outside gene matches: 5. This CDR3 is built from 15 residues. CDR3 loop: CASSYSSAGGNIQYF. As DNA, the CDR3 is TGTGCCAGCAGTTACTCGTCTGCGGGGGGCAACATTCAGTACTTC.

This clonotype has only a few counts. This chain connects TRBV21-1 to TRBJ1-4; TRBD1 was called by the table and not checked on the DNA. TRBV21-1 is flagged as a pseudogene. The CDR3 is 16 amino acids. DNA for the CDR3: TGTGCCAGCAGGCAGGGGGACAGTCCCTTAAATGAAAAACTGTTTTTT. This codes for CASRQGDSPLNEKLFF.

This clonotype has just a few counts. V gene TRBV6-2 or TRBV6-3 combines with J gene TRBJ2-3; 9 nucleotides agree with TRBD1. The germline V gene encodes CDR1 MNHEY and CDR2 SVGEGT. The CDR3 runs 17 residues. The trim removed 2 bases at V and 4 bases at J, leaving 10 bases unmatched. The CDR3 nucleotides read TGTGCCAGCAGTTACGAACCGGGACAGGGAGGGGCAGATACGCAGTATTTT. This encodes CASSYEPGQGGADTQYF.

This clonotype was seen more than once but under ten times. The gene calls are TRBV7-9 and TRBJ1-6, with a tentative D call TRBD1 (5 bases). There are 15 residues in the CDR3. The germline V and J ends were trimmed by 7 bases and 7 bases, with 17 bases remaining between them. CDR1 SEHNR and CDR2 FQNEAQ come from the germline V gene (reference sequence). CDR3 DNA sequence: TGTGCCAGCACCCCTCCGGGACCCGGGAATTCACCCCTCCACTTT. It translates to CASTPPGPGNSPLHF. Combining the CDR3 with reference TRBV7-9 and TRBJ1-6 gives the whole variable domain DTGVSQNPRHKITKRGQNVTFRCDPISEHNRLYWYRQTLGQGPEFLTYFQNEAQLEKSRLLSDRFSAERPKGSFSTLEIQRTEQGDSAMYLCASTPPGPGNSPLHFGNGTRLTVT.

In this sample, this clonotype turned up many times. CDR3: CASSQVSDNYEQYF. The CDR3 DNA follows: TGTGCCAGCAGCCAAGTCTCTGATAACTACGAGCAGTACTTC. The J gene is TRBJ2-7, the V gene TRBV4-2; unclear D gene. Trimming took off 1 base at V and 3 bases at J, with 10 bases between the two ends. The CDR3 totals 14 residues. In germline, CDR1 is LGHNA, CDR2 YNFKEQ.

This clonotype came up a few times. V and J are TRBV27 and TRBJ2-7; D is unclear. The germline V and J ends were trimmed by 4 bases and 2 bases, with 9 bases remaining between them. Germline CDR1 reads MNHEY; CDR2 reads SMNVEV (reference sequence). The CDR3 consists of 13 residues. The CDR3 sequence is CASSYGLPYEQYF. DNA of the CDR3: TGTGCCAGCAGTTACGGCTTGCCCTACGAGCAGTACTTC.

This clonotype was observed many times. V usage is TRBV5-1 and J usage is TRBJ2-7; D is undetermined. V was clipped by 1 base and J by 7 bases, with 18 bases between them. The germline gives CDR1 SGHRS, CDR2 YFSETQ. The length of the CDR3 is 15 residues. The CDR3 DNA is TGCGCCAGCAGCTTGATCGACGCCTCCTACGAGGAGCAGTACTTC. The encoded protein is CASSLIDASYEEQYF.

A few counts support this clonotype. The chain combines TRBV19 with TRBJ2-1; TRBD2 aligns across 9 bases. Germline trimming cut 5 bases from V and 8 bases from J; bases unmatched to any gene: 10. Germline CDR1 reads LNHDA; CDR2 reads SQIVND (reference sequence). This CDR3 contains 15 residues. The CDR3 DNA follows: TGTGCCAGTAGTCTTTTAGCGGGAGAGATCTATGAGCAGTTCTTC. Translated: CASSLLAGEIYEQFF.

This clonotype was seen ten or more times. The CDR3: CASSRVIADYEQYF. The CDR3, as DNA: TGCGCCAGCAGCCGGGTAATAGCAGACTACGAGCAGTACTTC. The chain carries TRBV5-1 and TRBJ2-7, with no clear D. V lost 4 bases and J 3 bases, leaving 14 bases between the germline ends. Per the germline V gene, CDR1 is SGHRS and CDR2 is YFSETQ. The CDR3 is 14 residues long.

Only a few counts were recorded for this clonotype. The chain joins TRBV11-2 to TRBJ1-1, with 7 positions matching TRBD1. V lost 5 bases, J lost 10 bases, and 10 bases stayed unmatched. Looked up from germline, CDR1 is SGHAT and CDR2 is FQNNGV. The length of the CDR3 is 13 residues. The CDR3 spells CASSPDRERGAFF. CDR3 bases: TGTGCCAGCAGCCCCGACAGGGAGAGAGGAGCTTTCTTT.

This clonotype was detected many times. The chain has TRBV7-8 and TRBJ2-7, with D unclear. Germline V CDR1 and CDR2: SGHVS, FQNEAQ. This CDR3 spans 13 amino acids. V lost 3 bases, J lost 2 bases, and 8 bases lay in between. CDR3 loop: CASSLGSTYEQYF. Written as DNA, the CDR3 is TGTGCCAGCAGCTTGGGATCTACCTACGAGCAGTACTTC.

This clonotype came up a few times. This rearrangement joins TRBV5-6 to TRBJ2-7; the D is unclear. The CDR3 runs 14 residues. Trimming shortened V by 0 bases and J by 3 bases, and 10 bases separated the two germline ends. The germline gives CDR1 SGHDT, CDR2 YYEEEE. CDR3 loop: CASSLGLTLYEQYF. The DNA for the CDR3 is TGTGCCAGCAGCTTGGGCCTCACTCTCTACGAGCAGTACTTC.